This paragraph covers one T cell receptor beta chain sequence. The specificity of this receptor is unknown. No much larger clone exists at a distance of one base, and base qualities are not known. This specimen's treatment or condition label, interpreted: allogeneic hematopoietic cell transplantation with graft depleted of TCRalphabeta T cells and CD19 B cells. The children who served as transplant recipients had been given grafts of TCRalphabeta/CD19-depleted allogeneic hematopoietic cells. The data were taken from a study of T-cell reconstitution after alpha-beta-depleted transplantation in children (dated by TCRdb to the mid-2010s). General notes on the study: T-cell immune reconstitution after TCRalphabeta/CD19-depleted allogeneic hematopoietic cell transplantation in children was quantitatively tracked in the study by means of TCR repertoire profiling.

General study outcomes and caveats: Over the following months the frequencies of hyperexpanded clones went down, and after one year T-cell counts and TCRbeta diversity were mostly credited to newly produced T cells. In some patients, the high TCRbeta diversity seen at day 60 was put down to recipient T cells and intrathymic progenitors that had survived conditioning. The apparently early recovery of alphabetaT-cell counts about two months after transplant reportedly depended on only several hundred rapidly expanded clones that came from non-depleted graft cells.

V is clipped by 3 bases and J by 7 bases, and the sequence between their germline boundaries is 10 bases long. Including the terminal cysteine and phenylalanine, the CDR3 comprises 13 residues. Only CDR3 DNA is held: 39 bases, read in frame from base 1. In the germline V gene, CDR1 corresponds to MGHRA and CDR2 to YSYEKL. The library was prepared using PCR. This sample was sequenced with an Illumina HiSeq 2500. TCR library preparation used molecular barcoding, with unique molecular identifiers applied to normalize quantification of the TCRbeta repertoire. TCRdb passed the public sequencing reads through fastp at Q25 and MiXCR, retaining productive beta sequences. A single entry per CDR3 protein holds the most common genes and DNA from its merged rows. Present in this sample are fewer than 1 million distinct CDR3 sequences, 15% to 20% of which were seen just once. Approximately 5% of the sample is taken by the ten largest.

This chain joins TRBV4-1 to TRBJ2-1; no D gene is confidently identified. This TCR derives from a male patient between 10 and 17 years old who had a stem cell transplant for acute lymphoblastic leukemia, so the T cells may come from the graft donor. Sequencing was performed on PBMCs, mostly from graft donor cells, taken 360 days after TCRalphabeta/CD19-depleted stem cell transplant. The CDR3 region has the sequence CASSHLQANEQFF. The nucleotide sequence is TGCGCCAGCAGCCACCTCCAGGCAAATGAGCAGTTCTTC.